The 19 T cell receptor beta chains reported below all come from one sample, sequenced in a study of cytomegalovirus exposure and HLA in healthy donors. Some clones are missing from TCRdb's copy, which holds only in-frame ones; the method was immunoSEQ multiplex PCR. The sample records 110,000 to 150,000 clones, about 95% being singletons. The sample was PBMCs. Source of these receptors: a man younger than 30 in good health and CMV-seropositive.

The chain carries TRBV19 and TRBJ2-1, with TRBD2 as a possible D gene (6 bases). The V gene lost 5 bases and the J gene lost 8 bases, with 22 bases spanning the gap. Germline V gives CDR1 LNHDA, CDR2 SQIVND (reference sequence). The CDR3 sequence is 16 residues long. CDR3 bases: TGTGCCAGTAGTCCCTGGGGGGAAGGGTGGATCGATGAGCAGTTCTTC. Amino acids: CASSPWGEGWIDEQFF. The complete variable domain, with remaining parts taken from reference TRBV19 and TRBJ2-1, reads DGGITQSPKYLFRKEGQNVTLSCEQNLNHDAMYWYRQDPGQGLRLIYYSQIVNDFQKGDIAEGYSVSREKKESFPLTVTSAQKNPTAFYLCASSPWGEGWIDEQFFGPGTRLTVL.

The chain is built from TRBV30 and TRBJ2-5; D gene uncertain. This CDR3 region has 12 residues. Trimming took 4 bases from V and 4 from J, leaving 10 bases between them. The V gene's germline CDR1 is GTSNPN and CDR2 SVGIG (reference sequence). The CDR3: CAWKRVAETQYF. The DNA for the CDR3 is TGTGCCTGGAAACGGGTCGCAGAGACCCAGTACTTC. The full variable domain, rest sourced from reference TRBV30 and TRBJ2-5, is SQTIHQWPATLVQPVGSPLSLECTVEGTSNPNLYWYRQAAGRGLQLLFYSVGIGQISSEVPQNLSASRPQDRQFILSSKKLLLSDSGFYLCAWKRVAETQYFGPGTRLLVL.

V gene TRBV18 combines with J gene TRBJ1-2, with 7 positions matching TRBD1. CDR1 and CDR2 from the germline V gene are KGHSH and LQKENI. CDR3 length equals 14 residues. Unmatched junction bases numbered 5, after V lost 5 bases and J lost 2 bases. This CDR3 is CASSFGTANYGYTF. The CDR3 bases are TGTGCCAGCTCATTCGGGACAGCAAACTATGGCTACACCTTC.

The CDR3 sequence is CASTLAGGPYEQYF. The DNA of the CDR3 is TGTGCCAGTACACTAGCGGGAGGACCCTACGAGCAGTACTTC. V gene TRBV2 combines with J gene TRBJ2-7; the match to TRBD2 covers 12 bases. Germline loops: CDR1 SNHLY, CDR2 FYNNEI. The CDR3 runs to 14 residues. The junction had 5 bases not matched to a gene; V was cut back by 9 bases and J by 2 bases.

The gene calls are TRBV25-1 and TRBJ2-1, with 8 bases fitting TRBD2. Germline values: CDR1 MGHDK, CDR2 SYGVNS. The trim removed 0 bases at V and 5 bases at J, leaving 9 bases unmatched. The CDR3 runs 17 residues. The CDR3 loop is CASSEYFPAGDHNEQFF. CDR3 DNA: TGTGCCAGCAGTGAATATTTCCCAGCGGGAGACCACAATGAGCAGTTCTTC.

In this sample, this clone turned up once. The chain links TRBV18 to TRBJ1-1; 7 positions agree with TRBD1. The CDR3 length is 15 residues. Germline CDR1 is KGHSH and CDR2 is LQKENI. The V gene end was trimmed by 0 bases and the J gene end by 4 bases; junction bases not matched to a gene: 5. In DNA, the CDR3 is TGTGCCAGCTCACCACCGACAGGGTTGAGCACTGAAGCTTTCTTT. Its protein product is CASSPPTGLSTEAFF.

The CDR3 region is CASSLGLALSSTDTQYF. CDR3 DNA: TGCGCCAGCAGCTTGGGGCTAGCTCTGTCTAGCACAGATACGCAGTATTTT. The V gene is TRBV5-1, the J gene TRBJ2-3; TRBD2 might be the D (5 bases). From germline, CDR1 is SGHRS and CDR2 YFSETQ. The V end was cut by 0 bases, the J end by 0 bases, with 14 bases between. The CDR3 consists of 17 residues.

The gene calls are TRBV18 and TRBJ2-1; 9 bases line up with TRBD2. The CDR3 consists of 17 residues. The germline V gene encodes CDR1 KGHSH and CDR2 LQKENI. The trim removed 1 base at V and 7 bases at J, leaving 11 bases unmatched. CDR3 amino acids: CASSPRVAGGPGNEQFF. The CDR3 DNA follows: TGTGCCAGCTCACCACGGGTCGCGGGAGGGCCTGGGAATGAGCAGTTCTTC. Together with reference TRBV18 and TRBJ2-1, the CDR3 gives the full variable domain: NAGVMQNPRHLVRRRGQEARLRCSPMKGHSHVYWYRQLPEEGLKFMVYLQKENIIDESGMPKERFSAEFPKEGPSILRIQQVVRGDSAAYFCASSPRVAGGPGNEQFFGPGTRLTVL.

This clone showed up just once. The genes are TRBV6-5 and TRBJ1-2; 9 bases are shared with TRBD1. The trim removed 5 bases at V and 8 bases at J, leaving 12 bases unmatched. This CDR3 contains 15 residues. Germline CDR1 and CDR2: MNHEY and SVGAGI. The CDR3 loop is CASSPTTGGGLGYTF. DNA of the CDR3: TGTGCCAGCAGTCCAACGACAGGGGGAGGCCTAGGCTACACCTTC.

The DNA for the CDR3 is TGCGCCAGCAGCTTGGCGGGTAACGACGAGGTGCAGTACTTC. It specifies CASSLAGNDEVQYF. The rearrangement joins TRBV5-1 to TRBJ2-7; D gene ambiguous. The CDR3 loop spans 14 amino acids. Deletions cut 0 bases from V and 9 bases from J, with 16 bases between. Germline lookup yields CDR1 SGHRS and CDR2 YFSETQ.

This clone showed up just once. J is TRBJ2-3 and V is TRBV5-4; 7 bases are a match to TRBD2. V shed 7 bases and J 3 bases; nucleotides not matched to a gene: 14. This CDR3 has 16 amino acids. CDR1 SGHNT and CDR2 YYREEE come from the germline V gene (reference sequence). The CDR3 is CASCRWREIGTDTQYF. The CDR3 DNA is TGTGCCAGCTGCCGATGGCGGGAGATCGGGACAGATACGCAGTATTTT.

The chain carries TRBV5-1 and TRBJ2-7; TRBD1 matches at 7 bases. CDR3 size: 15 residues. Trimming took 5 bases from V and 2 from J; bases not matched to a gene: 10. CDR1 is SGHRS, CDR2 YFSETQ, per germline. The CDR3 DNA follows: TGCGCCAGCAGTTCGACGGGACAGATACCCTACGAGCAGTACTTC. Its translation: CASSSTGQIPYEQYF. Using reference TRBV5-1 and TRBJ2-7 for the parts outside the CDR3, the full variable domain is KAGVTQTPRYLIKTRGQQVTLSCSPISGHRSVSWYQQTPGQGLQFLFEYFSETQRNKGNFPGRFSGRQFSNSRSEMNVSTLELGDSALYLCASSSTGQIPYEQYFGPGTRLTVT.

This clone was counted once. The gene calls are TRBV5-6 and TRBJ1-2; D may be TRBD1 (5 bases). Trimming cost V 4 bases and J 4 bases, with 14 bases left between them. There are 14 residues in the CDR3. CDR1 is SGHDT, CDR2 YYEEEE, per germline. Written as DNA, the CDR3 is TGTGCCAGCAGCGATGGGAGGGGAAGCTATGGCTACACCTTC. Its protein product is CASSDGRGSYGYTF.

This clone was found once. The chain joins TRBV5-1 to TRBJ1-6; unclear D gene. Between the trimmed V and J ends, which lost 0 bases and 6 bases, there was a span of 13 bases. The CDR3 has 16 amino acids. Per the germline V gene, CDR1 is SGHRS and CDR2 is YFSETQ. CDR3 bases: TGCGCCAGCAGCTTGGGCGTTTTTAGCCCTAATTCACCCCTCCACTTT. Translated, it gives CASSLGVFSPNSPLHF.

This clone has just one count. The chain links TRBV6-5 to TRBJ2-7; no clear D. Germline-derived CDR1 and CDR2 are MNHEY and SVGAGI. The CDR3 spans 14 residues. Deletions cut 2 bases from V and 0 bases from J, with 8 bases between. This CDR3 is CASSYRLDSYEQYF. CDR3 coding DNA: TGTGCCAGCAGTTACAGGCTAGACTCCTACGAGCAGTACTTC.

This chain connects TRBV7-8 to TRBJ1-1; D gene uncertain. The CDR3 sequence is 13 residues long. The ends were cut back, 5 bases at V and 3 bases at J, with 10 bases in the middle. Germline lookup yields CDR1 SGHVS and CDR2 FQNEAQ. CDR3 coding DNA: TGTGCCAGCAGCCCGGGGTGGGACACTGAAGCTTTCTTT. Translating gives CASSPGWDTEAFF.

The chain joins TRBV2 to TRBJ2-2, with a tentative D call TRBD2 (6 bases). Germline V gene data show CDR1 as SNHLY and CDR2 as FYNNEI. The CDR3 contains 14 residues. V was cut by 2 bases and J by 5 bases, with 9 bases left in between. The CDR3 reads CASSELATTGELFF. CDR3 sequence (DNA): TGTGCCAGCAGTGAACTAGCGACTACCGGGGAGCTGTTTTTT.

As DNA, the CDR3 is TGTGCCAGCAGTACCCTTTTGGACATGGCAGGTCAGCCCCAGCATTTT. Its translation: CASSTLLDMAGQPQHF. This sequence joins TRBV28 and TRBJ1-5; a weak D match, TRBD1 (5 bases). Germline V gives CDR1 MDHEN, CDR2 SYDVKM. The CDR3 has 16 residues. V lost 5 bases to trimming and J lost 6 bases, with 20 bases between them.

J is TRBJ1-2 and V is TRBV29-1, with TRBD1 matching over 7 bases. The CDR3 spans 15 residues. CDR1 is SQVTM and CDR2 is ANQGSEA in the germline V gene. The trim removed 6 bases at V and 7 bases at J, leaving 17 bases unmatched. CDR3 DNA sequence: TGCAGCGTCGGGAGGGGGCGACAGGGCCCTGCTGGCTACACCTTC. This codes for CSVGRGRQGPAGYTF.